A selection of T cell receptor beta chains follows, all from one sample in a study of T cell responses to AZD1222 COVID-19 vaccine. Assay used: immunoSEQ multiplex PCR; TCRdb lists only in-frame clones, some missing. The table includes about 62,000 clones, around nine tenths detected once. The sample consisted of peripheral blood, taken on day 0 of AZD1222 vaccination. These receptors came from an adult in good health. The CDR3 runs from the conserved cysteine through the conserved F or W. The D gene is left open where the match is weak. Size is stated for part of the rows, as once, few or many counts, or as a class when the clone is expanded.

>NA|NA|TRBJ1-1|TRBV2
TGTGCCAGCAAGCAGCTTTTCATGAACACTGAAGCTTTCTTT
CASKQLFMNTEAFF
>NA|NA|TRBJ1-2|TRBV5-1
TGCGCCAGCAGCTTGATGGGCGGGGGGAGAGATGGCTACACCTTC
CASSLMGGGRDGYTF
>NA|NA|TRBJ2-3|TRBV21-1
TGTGCCAGCAGCAAAGGGCCCGGGACGTCCACAGATACGCAGTATTTT
CASSKGPGTSTDTQYF
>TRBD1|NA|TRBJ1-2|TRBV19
TGTGCCAGTAAGCGGACAGGGCCTTCTAACTATGGCTACACCTTC
CASKRTGPSNYGYTF
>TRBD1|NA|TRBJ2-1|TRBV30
TGTGCCGGGGGACAGGGATATGAGCAGTTCTTC
CAGGQGYEQFF
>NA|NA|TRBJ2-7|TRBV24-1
TGTGCCACCAGTGACGGAGCGCCCACCTCCTACGAGCAGTACTTC
CATSDGAPTSYEQYF
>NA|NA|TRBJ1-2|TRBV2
TGTGCCAGCAGTGATTCGCGGCAGGCTAACTATGGCTACACCTTC
CASSDSRQANYGYTF
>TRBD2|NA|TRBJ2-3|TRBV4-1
TGCGCCAGCAGCCAAGTGCGGACTAGCGGGGCGGGAGGTACGCAGTATTTT
CASSQVRTSGAGGTQYF
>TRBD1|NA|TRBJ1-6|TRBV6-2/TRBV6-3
TGTGCCAGCAGTTACCATGACAGGGGTAATTCACCCCTCCACTTT
CASSYHDRGNSPLHF
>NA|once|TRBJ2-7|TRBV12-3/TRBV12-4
TGTGCCAGCAAGGGGCGCGACGAGCAGTACTTC
CASKGRDEQYF
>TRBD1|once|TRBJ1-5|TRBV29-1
TGCAGCGTGCCGGACAGGGGGAGAGGCAATCAGCCCCAGCATTTT
CSVPDRGRGNQPQHF
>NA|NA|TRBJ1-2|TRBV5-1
TGCGCCAGCAGCTTGGCCTCGGAGCCTTATGGCTACACCTTC
CASSLASEPYGYTF
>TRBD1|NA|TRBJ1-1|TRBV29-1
TGCAGCGCCCAACCGGGCAAAGGGGGCAGGGCTGAAGCTTTCTTT
CSAQPGKGGRAEAFF
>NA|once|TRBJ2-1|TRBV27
TGTGCCAGCACTGGGAAACTATCCAATGAGCAGTTCTTC
CASTGKLSNEQFF
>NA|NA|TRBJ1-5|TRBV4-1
TGCGCCAGCAGCCACGGGAATCAGCCCCAGCATTTT
CASSHGNQPQHF
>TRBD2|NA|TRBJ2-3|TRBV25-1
TGTGCCAGCAGTGAGTCTAGCGGGGGCCGGCGGCAGTATTTT
CASSESSGGRRQYF
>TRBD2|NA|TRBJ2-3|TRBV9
TGTGCCAGCAGCGGTAGCGGCTCTAGCGGACCCCTTACGGATACGCAGTATTTT
CASSGSGSSGPLTDTQYF
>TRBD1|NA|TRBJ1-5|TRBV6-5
TGTGCCAGCAGGACAGGGAATCAGCCCCAGCATTTT
CASRTGNQPQHF
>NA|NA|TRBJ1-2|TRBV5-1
TGCGCCAGCAGCCCCCCGGACCGGGTAATTGGCTACACCTTC
CASSPPDRVIGYTF
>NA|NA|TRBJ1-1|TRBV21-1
TGTGCCAGCAGCAAAGCGCTCGGGGGCCTGCAGACTGAAGCTTTCTTT
CASSKALGGLQTEAFF
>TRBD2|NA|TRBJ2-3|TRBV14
TGTGCCAGCAGCCAAAAACTAGCGGGCACAGATACGCAGTATTTT
CASSQKLAGTDTQYF
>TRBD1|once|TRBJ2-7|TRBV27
TGTGCCAGCAGACTACAGGGGACGGGCGAGCAGTACTTC
CASRLQGTGEQYF
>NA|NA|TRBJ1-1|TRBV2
TGTGCCAGCAGTTCACCGGGACAAATGAACACTGAAGCTTTCTTT
CASSSPGQMNTEAFF
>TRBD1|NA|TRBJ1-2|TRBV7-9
TGTGCCAGCAGCTGGGAACAGGGGAACTATGGCTACACCTTC
CASSWEQGNYGYTF
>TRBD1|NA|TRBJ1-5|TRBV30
TGTGCCTGGAGTCTTGGGACAGGAGATCAGCCCCAGCATTTT
CAWSLGTGDQPQHF
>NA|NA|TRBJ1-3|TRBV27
TGTGCCAGCAGTGACACAGGGCGGTCCGGAAACACCATATATTTT
CASSDTGRSGNTIYF
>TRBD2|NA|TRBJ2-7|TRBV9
TGTGCCAGCAGCGTATCCCCGGGACTACAATACGAGCAGTACTTC
CASSVSPGLQYEQYF
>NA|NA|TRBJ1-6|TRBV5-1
TGCGCCAGCAGCGCCGGGACCCAGGACGGTAATTCACCCCTCCACTTT
CASSAGTQDGNSPLHF
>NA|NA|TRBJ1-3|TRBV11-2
TGTGCCAGCCAAGGGGCATCTGGAAACACCATATATTTT
CASQGASGNTIYF
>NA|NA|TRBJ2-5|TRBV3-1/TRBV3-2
TGTGCCAGCAGCCTCGGGGCGCAAACGTGGGGGGAGACCCAGTACTTC
CASSLGAQTWGETQYF
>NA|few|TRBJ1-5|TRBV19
TGTGCCAGTAGTAGGCAACATAGCAATCAGCCCCAGCATTTT
CASSRQHSNQPQHF
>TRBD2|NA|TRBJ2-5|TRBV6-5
TGTGCCAGCAGACTAGCGGGTGTGGAGACCCAGTACTTC
CASRLAGVETQYF
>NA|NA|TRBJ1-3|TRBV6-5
TGTGCCAGCAGTTACTCGGATGGAAACACCATATATTTT
CASSYSDGNTIYF
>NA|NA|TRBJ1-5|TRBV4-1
TGCGCCAGCAGCCAAGAGGCCACAGGAGACCAGCCCCAGCATTTT
CASSQEATGDQPQHF
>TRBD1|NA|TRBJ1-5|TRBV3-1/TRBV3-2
TGTGCCAGCAGCCCCGGGACAGGGGTTAATCAGCCCCAGCATTTT
CASSPGTGVNQPQHF
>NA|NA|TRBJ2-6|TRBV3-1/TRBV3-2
TGTGCCAGCACTTTGACCTCTGGGGCCAACGTCCTGACTTTC
CASTLTSGANVLTF